Reported below is one T cell receptor beta chain. The antigen remains undetermined. Some clones are missing from TCRdb's copy, which holds only in-frame ones; the method was immunoSEQ multiplex PCR. This sample has some 50,000 clones; approximately 90% occur once, and the top ten carry over 9.5%. The sample originates from a study of OX40 agonist ivuxolimab in advanced cancers. Study details: There were three patients with partial responses, one having hepatocellular carcinoma and two cutaneous melanoma. Study outcomes and limitations: CD8+ T cells (on average) carried more expanded clones than CD4+ T cells.

Germline CDR1 LNHDA, CDR2 SQIVND (reference sequence). The length of the CDR3 is 12 residues. V shed 5 bases and J shed 1 base, with 5 bases lying between them. The material was CD4+ or CD8+ T cells sorted from blood, obtained in a trial of the OX40 agonist ivuxolimab. This receptor was taken from an adult with an advanced solid tumor such as melanoma, head and neck, liver or kidney cancer. This rearrangement joins TRBV19 to TRBJ1-1; D is ambiguous. CDR3 DNA: TGTGCCAGTAGTGAGGGGAACACTGAAGCTTTCTTT. It codes for CASSEGNTEAFF.